This TCR beta chain is from a study of T-cell reconstitution after alpha-beta-depleted transplantation in children. Notes on the study in general: High day-60 TCRbeta diversity in some patients came from surviving recipient T cells and thymic progenitors.

This clonotype occurred a few times. Its antigen is undetermined. TCRbeta library construction was performed incorporating unique molecular identifiers. MiXCR, run by TCRdb on the PCR reads, gives a single entry per CDR3 protein. In the table there are about 980,000 distinct CDR3 sequences, roughly 31% of which are singletons. V shed 0 bases and J shed 1 base, with 6 bases lying between them. CDR3 length equals 14 residues. In germline, CDR1 is MNHEY, CDR2 SVGAGI. The origin of this receptor is a boy under two years old who had a stem cell transplant for SCID, so the T cells may come from the graft donor. The V and J genes are TRBV6-5 and TRBJ2-5; D is unresolved. The sequences come from PBMCs, mostly from graft donor cells, collected 360 days after TCRalphabeta/CD19-depleted stem cell transplant. The CDR3 region has the DNA TGTGCCAGCAGTTACTCGAACAGCCAAGAGACCCAGTACTTC. Amino acids: CASSYSNSQETQYF.